This is a list of T cell receptor beta chains from one sample in a study of blood T cell repertoires in COVID-19. Using immunoSEQ multiplex PCR, the repertoire was profiled, and TCRdb retains in-frame clones only, with some absent. The table includes fewer than 350,000 clones, 75% to 90% detected once. Sample: peripheral blood. The origin of the receptors is a woman younger than 45 who had recovered from COVID-19. CDR3s include the opening cysteine and the closing phenylalanine or tryptophan.

J,V,CDR3
TRBJ2-7,TRBV7-3,CASSLGQGITYEQYF
TRBJ1-1,TRBV9,CASSEGVGRTEAFF
TRBJ2-7,TRBV3-1/TRBV3-2,CASSQNLQGSYEQYF
TRBJ1-4,TRBV9,CASSLSGGGGEKLFF
TRBJ2-5,TRBV6-1,CASSGPGTSGGQETQYF
TRBJ2-5,TRBV25-1,CASSAAGSGETQYF
TRBJ2-1,TRBV2,CASRRDRSSYNEQFF
TRBJ1-5,TRBV12-3/TRBV12-4,CASSQQGAQPQHF
TRBJ2-3,TRBV2,CASSDRLAGGLDTQYF
TRBJ2-1,TRBV19,CASSIDLGASSYNEQFF
TRBJ2-5,TRBV5-1,CASSLWSQEGETQYF
TRBJ2-7,TRBV6-5,CASSYSVGETHEQYF
TRBJ2-3,TRBV27,CASSTDSGSGPDTQYF
TRBJ1-5,TRBV5-4,CASSSGQGQGQPQHF
TRBJ2-1,TRBV27,CASADGLSSYNEQFF
TRBJ1-3,TRBV5-1,CASSSDTGGVSGNTIYF
TRBJ2-7,TRBV7-9,CASSLDTIYEQYF
TRBJ1-3,TRBV29-1,CSVEDVDSTGNTIYF
TRBJ1-6,TRBV6-1,CASSEAEQGKSPLHF
TRBJ2-3,TRBV9,CASSATLDRVTDTQYF
TRBJ1-1,TRBV12-3/TRBV12-4,CASSQRDTEAFF
TRBJ2-1,TRBV11-2,CASSFGEARQFF
TRBJ2-7,TRBV11-2,CASRLSGGASYEQYF
TRBJ1-1,TRBV6-1,CASSEVNDLLRGTEAFF
TRBJ1-1,TRBV29-1,CSGRDSTEAFF